This TCR beta chain was sequenced in a study of T cell responses to AZD1222 COVID-19 vaccine. At the level of the study: Pooled together were second doses at about 4 or about 12 weeks.

Findings of the study overall: The study found Spike-specific TCR breadth and depth rose after two AZD1222 doses. Reportedly, nearly half the spike-specific TCRs target unmutated variant regions. Donors were chiefly white British, with a greater number of females, and clonal diversity was perhaps underestimated.

Concerning this clone: The antigen is unknown.

Method: immunoSEQ multiplex PCR; TCRdb's copy keeps in-frame clones and lacks some. Of over 90,000 clones in the sample, 91% were seen once. This CDR3 contains 15 residues. Trimming removed 10 bases from V and 1 base from J; junction bases left unmatched: 12. Germline V CDR1 and CDR2: MDHEN, SYDVKM. V gene TRBV28 combines with J gene TRBJ2-7; TRBD1 matches at 8 bases. This sequence was found in an adult in good health. Source: peripheral blood, taken on day 0 of AZD1222 vaccination. CDR3 sequence (DNA): TGTGCCACCGTCGGACAGGGCGCCTCTTCCTACGAGCAGTACTTC. Its translation is CATVGQGASSYEQYF.